The T cell receptor (beta chain) under discussion was sequenced for a study of vaccination and CD4 T cells after COVID-19. Study summary: The authors used overlapping spike peptides from SARS-CoV-2, HCoV-NL63, HCoV-OC43 and HCoV-229E to stimulate cells.

The CDR3 loop spans 13 amino acids. Germline lookup yields CDR1 LNHDA and CDR2 SQIVND (reference sequence). V gave up 11 bases and J gave up 4 bases, with 17 bases separating them. Cultured CD4+ T cell DNA underwent sequencing with the Oncomine TCR Beta short-read assay. One entry per CDR3 protein results from TCRdb running MiXCR on the PCR reads. The table has roughly 7,600 distinct CDR3 sequences, more than 60% seen once. Treatment noted: approximately 11-day PBMC culture with coronavirus spike peptide pools or control peptides (ViraFEST assay). Positive SARS-CoV-2 PCR tests in convalescent patients dated from March to December 2020, pre-Alpha, Beta and Delta. Concerning this clonotype itself: Its antigen remains unknown.

V is TRBV19 and J is TRBJ1-2, with a weak D call TRBD1 (5 bases). The receptor's source is a human donor with COVID-19. Sequenced material: cultured CD4+ T cells from blood, taken after SARS-CoV-2 vaccination. CDR3 coding DNA: TGTGCCGCTATGGGGGATAAGGGCTATGGCTACACCTTC. Protein: CAAMGDKGYGYTF.